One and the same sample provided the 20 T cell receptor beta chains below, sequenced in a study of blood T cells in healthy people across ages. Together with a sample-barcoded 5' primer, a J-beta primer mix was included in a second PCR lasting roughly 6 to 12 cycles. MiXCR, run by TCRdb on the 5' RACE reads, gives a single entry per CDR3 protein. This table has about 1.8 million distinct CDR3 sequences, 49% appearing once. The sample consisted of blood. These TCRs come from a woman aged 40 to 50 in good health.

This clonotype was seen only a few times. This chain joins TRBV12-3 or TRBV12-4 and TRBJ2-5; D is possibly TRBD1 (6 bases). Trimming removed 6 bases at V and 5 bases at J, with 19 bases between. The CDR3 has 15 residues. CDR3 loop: CASSPTGHWVETQYF. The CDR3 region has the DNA TGTGCCAGCAGCCCGACGGGACACTGGGTGGAGACCCAGTACTTC.

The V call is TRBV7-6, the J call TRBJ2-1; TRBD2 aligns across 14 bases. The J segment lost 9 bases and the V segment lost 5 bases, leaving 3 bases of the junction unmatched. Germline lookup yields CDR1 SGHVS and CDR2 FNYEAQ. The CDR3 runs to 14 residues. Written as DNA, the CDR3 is TGTGCCAGCAGCGGGGGACTAGCGGGGGCTGAGCAGTTCTTC. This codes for CASSGGLAGAEQFF.

CDR3 amino acids: CASSSRLAGGQSHYNEQFF. The CDR3 bases are TGCGCCAGCAGCTCACGACTAGCGGGGGGGCAGTCCCATTACAATGAGCAGTTCTTC. This chain joins TRBV5-1 and TRBJ2-1; 14 bases line up with TRBD2. This CDR3 is built from 19 residues. V lost 3 bases and J lost 4; bases outside the gene matches: 12. Germline V CDR1 and CDR2: SGHRS, YFSETQ.

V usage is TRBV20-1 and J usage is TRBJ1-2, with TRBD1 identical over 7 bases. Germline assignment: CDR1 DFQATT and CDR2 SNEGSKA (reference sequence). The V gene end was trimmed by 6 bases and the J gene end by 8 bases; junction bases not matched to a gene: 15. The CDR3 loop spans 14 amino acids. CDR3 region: CSAGDSLLSGGYTF. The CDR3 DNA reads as TGCAGTGCAGGGGACAGTCTCCTCTCGGGGGGCTACACCTTC.

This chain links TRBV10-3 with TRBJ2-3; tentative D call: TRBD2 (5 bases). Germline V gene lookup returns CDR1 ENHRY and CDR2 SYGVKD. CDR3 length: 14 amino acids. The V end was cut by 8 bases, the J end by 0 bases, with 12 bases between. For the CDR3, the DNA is TGTGCCATCCGGGGATTTGCTAGCACAGATACGCAGTATTTT. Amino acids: CAIRGFASTDTQYF.

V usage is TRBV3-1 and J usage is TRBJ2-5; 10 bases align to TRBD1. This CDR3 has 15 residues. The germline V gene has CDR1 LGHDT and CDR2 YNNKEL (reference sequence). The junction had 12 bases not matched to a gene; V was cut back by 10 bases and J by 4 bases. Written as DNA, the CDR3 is TGTGCCACTGCTGAGACCGGGACAGGGGCAGAGACCCAGTACTTC. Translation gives CATAETGTGAETQYF.

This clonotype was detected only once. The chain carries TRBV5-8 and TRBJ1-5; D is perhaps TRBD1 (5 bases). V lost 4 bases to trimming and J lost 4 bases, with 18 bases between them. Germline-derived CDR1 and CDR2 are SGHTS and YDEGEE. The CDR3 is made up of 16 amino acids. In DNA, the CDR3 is TGTGCCAGCAGCACGGACACCCAAGGGGCTAATCAGCCCCAGCATTTT. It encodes CASSTDTQGANQPQHF. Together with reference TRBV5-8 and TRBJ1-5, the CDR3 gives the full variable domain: EAGVTQSPTHLIKTRGQQATLRCSPISGHTSVYWYQQALGLGLQFLLWYDEGEERNRGNFPPRFSGRQFPNYSSELNVNALELEDSALYLCASSTDTQGANQPQHFGDGTRLSIL.

The CDR3 nucleotides read TGCGCCAGCAGCCAAGAACCCTCGAGCTACGAGCAGTACTTC. It codes for CASSQEPSSYEQYF. The chain carries TRBV4-3 and TRBJ2-7; no reliable D call. This CDR3 spans 14 amino acids. Germline V gene data show CDR1 as LGHNA and CDR2 as YSLEER. V was trimmed by 0 bases and J by 3 bases, leaving 9 bases between them.

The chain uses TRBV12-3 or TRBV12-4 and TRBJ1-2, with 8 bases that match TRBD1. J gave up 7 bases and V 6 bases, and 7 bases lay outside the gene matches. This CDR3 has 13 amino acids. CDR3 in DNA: TGTGCCAGCAGAGCGGACAGGGTGGTTGGCTACACCTTC. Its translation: CASRADRVVGYTF.

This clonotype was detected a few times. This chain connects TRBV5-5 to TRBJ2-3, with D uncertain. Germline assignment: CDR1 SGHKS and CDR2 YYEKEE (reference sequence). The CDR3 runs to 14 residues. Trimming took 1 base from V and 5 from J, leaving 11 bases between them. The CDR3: CASSLRRAEDTQYF. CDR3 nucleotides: TGTGCCAGCAGCTTGAGAAGGGCTGAAGATACGCAGTATTTT.

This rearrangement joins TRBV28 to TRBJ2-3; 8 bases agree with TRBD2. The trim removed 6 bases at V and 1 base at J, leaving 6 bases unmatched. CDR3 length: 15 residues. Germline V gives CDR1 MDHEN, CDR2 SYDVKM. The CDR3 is CASRPGGLGTDTQYF. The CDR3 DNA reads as TGTGCCAGCAGGCCGGGGGGGCTTGGCACAGATACGCAGTATTTT.

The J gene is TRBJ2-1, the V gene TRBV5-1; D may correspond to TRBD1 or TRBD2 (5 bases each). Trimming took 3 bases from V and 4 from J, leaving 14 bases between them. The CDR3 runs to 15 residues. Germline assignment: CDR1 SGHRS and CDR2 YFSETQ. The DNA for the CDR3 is TGCGCCAGCAGCTCGGACTTGGGGGTATACAATGAGCAGTTCTTC. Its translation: CASSSDLGVYNEQFF.

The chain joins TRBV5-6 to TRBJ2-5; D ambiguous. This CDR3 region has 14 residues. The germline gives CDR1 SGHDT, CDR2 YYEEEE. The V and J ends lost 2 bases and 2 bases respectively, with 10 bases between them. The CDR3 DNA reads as TGTGCCAGCAGCTTTAGCACATCGCAAGAGACCCAGTACTTC. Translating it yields CASSFSTSQETQYF.

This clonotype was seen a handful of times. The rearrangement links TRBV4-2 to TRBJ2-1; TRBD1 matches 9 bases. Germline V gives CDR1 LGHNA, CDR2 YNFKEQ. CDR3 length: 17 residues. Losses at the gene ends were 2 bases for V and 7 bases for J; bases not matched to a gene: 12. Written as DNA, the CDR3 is TGTGCCAGCAGCCAATTAAACCGGGACAGGGTATGGAATGAGCAGTTCTTC. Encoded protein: CASSQLNRDRVWNEQFF.

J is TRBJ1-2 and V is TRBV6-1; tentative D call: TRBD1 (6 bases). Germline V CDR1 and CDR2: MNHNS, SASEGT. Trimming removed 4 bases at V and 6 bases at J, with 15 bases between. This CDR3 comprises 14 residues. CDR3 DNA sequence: TGTGCCAGCAGTGTTCGACAGGCGTGGGATGGCTACACCTTC. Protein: CASSVRQAWDGYTF.

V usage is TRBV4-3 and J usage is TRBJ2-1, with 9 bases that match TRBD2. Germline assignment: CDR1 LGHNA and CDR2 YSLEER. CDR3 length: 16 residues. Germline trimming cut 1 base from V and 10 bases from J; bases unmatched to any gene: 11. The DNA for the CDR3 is TGCGCCAGCAGCCAAGTCGGCGGGGGGGTACAGTCGGAGCAGTTCTTC. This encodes CASSQVGGGVQSEQFF.

CDR3 bases: TGTGCCAGCAGCTGGAAACTGAGGGGGGCGGGGGGGCCCGCAGATACGCAGTATTTT. Translating it yields CASSWKLRGAGGPADTQYF. The rearrangement links TRBV7-2 to TRBJ2-3; 9 positions match TRBD2. CDR3 length: 19 amino acids. The trim removed 4 bases at V and 4 bases at J, leaving 18 bases unmatched. Germline V lookup: CDR1 SGHTA, CDR2 FQGNSA.

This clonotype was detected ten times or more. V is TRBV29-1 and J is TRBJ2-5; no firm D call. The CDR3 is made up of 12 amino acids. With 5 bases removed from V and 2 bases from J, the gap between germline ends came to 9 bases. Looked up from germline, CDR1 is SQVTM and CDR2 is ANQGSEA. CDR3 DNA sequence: TGCAGCGTTCGCGGCATTCAAGAGACCCAGTACTTC. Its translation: CSVRGIQETQYF.

This CDR3 reads CASAGNEQYF. As DNA, the CDR3 is TGTGCCAGCGCTGGCAATGAGCAGTACTTC. The gene calls are TRBV6-6 and TRBJ2-1; D gene unclear. The J call may be mistaken, given a closer DNA end match to TRBJ2-7. Germline V lookup: CDR1 MNHNY, CDR2 SVGAGI (reference sequence). The CDR3 has 10 amino acids.

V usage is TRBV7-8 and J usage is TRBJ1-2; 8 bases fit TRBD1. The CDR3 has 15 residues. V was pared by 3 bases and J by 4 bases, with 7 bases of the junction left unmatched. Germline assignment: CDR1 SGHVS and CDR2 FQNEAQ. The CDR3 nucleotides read TGTGCCAGCAGCTTGGACAGGGCGACTAGCTATGGCTACACCTTC. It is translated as CASSLDRATSYGYTF.